Listed below are T cell receptor beta chains from one sample, sequenced in a study of identical twins. A single record per CDR3 protein comes from TCRdb applying MiXCR to the 5' RACE reads. The sample records some 240,000 distinct CDR3 sequences, approximately 10% being singletons. The sequencing sample was made of memory T cells sorted from blood. All receptors derive from a middle-aged man in good health. The CDR3 runs from the conserved cysteine through the conserved F or W. Each record gives: clone size, D gene, J gene, V gene, CDR3 length, CDR3 protein, CDR3 DNA. The D gene is left open where the match is weak. Clone size appears in some rows only: once, few, many, or a class for an expanded clone.

few,.,TRBJ2-7,TRBV19,14,CASSTGRFSYEQYF,TGTGCCAGTAGTACCGGACGGTTCTCCTACGAGCAGTACTTC
few,.,TRBJ1-2,TRBV2,13,CASTEQHSYGYTF,TGTGCCAGCACCGAGCAGCATAGCTATGGCTACACCTTC
many,TRBD1,TRBJ2-6,TRBV18,19,CASSSVSGQGKTGANVLTF,TGTGCCAGCTCATCAGTCTCGGGACAGGGAAAGACTGGGGCCAACGTCCTGACTTTC
few,TRBD1,TRBJ2-1,TRBV20-1,14,CSARDLDRAWEQFF,TGCAGTGCTAGAGATCTAGACAGGGCATGGGAGCAGTTCTTC
.,TRBD1,TRBJ1-2,TRBV3-1,14,CASSQGTGGYGYTF,TGTGCCAGCAGCCAGGGGACAGGTGGATATGGCTACACCTTC
few,.,TRBJ2-1,TRBV20-1,10,CSATQNEQFF,TGCAGTGCTACCCAAAATGAGCAGTTCTTC
many,TRBD1,TRBJ2-7,TRBV27,14,CATSRDRGNYEQYF,TGTGCCACCTCCCGGGACAGGGGGAACTACGAGCAGTACTTC
many,TRBD2,TRBJ2-7,TRBV20-1,13,CSAMASGRYEQYF,TGCAGTGCTATGGCTAGCGGGAGATACGAGCAGTACTTC
few,.,TRBJ2-5,TRBV27,15,CASSRIGGLQETQYF,TGTGCCAGCAGTCGCATTGGGGGACTTCAAGAGACCCAGTACTTC
many,TRBD1,TRBJ2-7,TRBV27,14,CASKRGQGVFEQYF,TGTGCCAGCAAAAGAGGACAGGGAGTTTTTGAGCAGTACTTC
.,.,TRBJ2-4,TRBV29-1,12,CSAWIAKNIQYF,TGCAGCGCGTGGATAGCCAAAAACATTCAGTACTTC
many,.,TRBJ2-1,TRBV29-1,13,CSARGFSYNEQFF,TGCAGCGCCCGGGGGTTCTCCTACAATGAGCAGTTCTTC
many,TRBD2,TRBJ2-3,TRBV20-1,15,CSALRLAGSADTQYF,TGCAGTGCCCTTAGACTAGCGGGGTCTGCTGATACGCAGTATTTT
few,TRBD1,TRBJ2-7,TRBV13,22,CASSPVPRVKSFLGTEVGEQYF,TGTGCCAGCAGCCCCGTTCCGCGGGTGAAAAGCTTTCTCGGGACAGAGGTGGGCGAGCAGTACTTC
few,.,TRBJ1-5,TRBV6-5,13,CASGGFGNQPQHF,TGTGCCAGCGGGGGCTTTGGCAATCAGCCCCAGCATTTT
.,.,TRBJ2-5,TRBV7-6,14,CASSWREGAETQYF,TGTGCCAGCAGCTGGAGGGAAGGAGCAGAGACCCAGTACTTC
.,.,TRBJ1-2,TRBV7-3,13,CASSSGPRDGYTF,TGTGCCAGCAGCTCCGGCCCAAGGGATGGCTACACCTTC
.,TRBD2,TRBJ2-7,TRBV5-1,15,CASSSRLAGGYEQYF,TGCGCCAGCAGCTCCCGACTAGCGGGGGGCTACGAGCAGTACTTC
.,.,TRBJ1-1,TRBV7-2,15,CASSLGLWGNTEAFF,TGTGCCAGCAGCTTGGGGCTATGGGGAAACACTGAAGCTTTCTTT
.,.,TRBJ2-3,TRBV20-1,14,CSARLAGGTDTQYF,TGCAGTGCTAGGTTGGCCGGGGGCACAGATACGCAGTATTTT
few,.,TRBJ1-2,TRBV27,13,CASSLGSGSGYTF,TGTGCCAGCAGTTTAGGTTCAGGGTCTGGCTACACCTTC
many,.,TRBJ1-1,TRBV6-1,14,CATILGGTNTEAFF,TGTGCCACCATCCTAGGGGGAACGAACACTGAAGCTTTCTTT
few,TRBD2,TRBJ2-2,TRBV28,15,CASSRIRGDTGELFF,TGTGCCAGCTCCCGCATACGGGGGGACACCGGGGAGCTGTTTTTT
many,TRBD2,TRBJ2-3,TRBV10-3,18,CAISESRTSGSFADTQYF,TGTGCCATCAGTGAGTCCCGGACTAGCGGGAGTTTCGCAGATACGCAGTATTTT
many,TRBD1,TRBJ1-1,TRBV7-8,15,CASSSSGGLPTEAFF,TGTGCCAGCAGCTCGTCAGGGGGTCTACCCACTGAAGCTTTCTTT
.,.,TRBJ2-3,TRBV15,15,CATSRAGQPTDTQYF,TGTGCCACCAGCAGGGCGGGACAGCCCACAGATACGCAGTATTTT
many,.,TRBJ2-7,TRBV7-9,14,CASSLVTTWYEQYF,TGTGCCAGCAGCTTAGTAACCACATGGTACGAGCAGTACTTC
many,.,TRBJ2-5,TRBV7-8,13,CASSLAEVETQYF,TGTGCCAGCAGCTTAGCGGAAGTAGAGACCCAGTACTTC
few,.,TRBJ1-1,TRBV7-9,13,CASSFQQNTEAFF,TGTGCCAGCAGCTTCCAACAGAACACTGAAGCTTTCTTT
many,.,TRBJ2-1,TRBV7-9,14,CASSWGDSYNEQFF,TGTGCCAGCAGCTGGGGGGACTCCTACAATGAGCAGTTCTTC
many,TRBD1,TRBJ1-1,TRBV2,13,CASDRTGGTEAFF,TGTGCCAGCGACCGGACAGGGGGGACTGAAGCTTTCTTT
few,.,TRBJ2-3,TRBV10-3,14,CAISGGPGADTQYF,TGTGCCATCAGTGGGGGACCCGGGGCAGATACGCAGTATTTT
.,TRBD1,TRBJ2-4,TRBV11-2,15,CASSPGTGGLYIQYF,TGTGCCAGCAGCCCCGGGACAGGGGGTCTCTACATTCAGTACTTC
few,.,TRBJ1-1,TRBV7-2,16,CASSLGGADLGTEAFF,TGTGCCAGCAGTTTAGGAGGGGCGGATCTGGGGACTGAAGCTTTCTTT
.,TRBD1,TRBJ2-7,TRBV28,15,CASSGDRGQSYEQYF,TGTGCCAGCAGCGGCGACAGGGGGCAATCCTACGAGCAGTACTTC
.,.,TRBJ1-2,TRBV4-1,16,CASSQEGTSRAYGYTF,TGCGCCAGCAGCCAAGAGGGAACCTCCCGGGCCTATGGCTACACCTTC
.,.,TRBJ1-5,TRBV30,16,CAWSLTRGRNNQPQHF,TGTGCCTGGAGCCTCACCCGGGGACGGAACAATCAGCCCCAGCATTTT
many,TRBD2,TRBJ2-3,TRBV5-1,14,CASSQSGGRDTQYF,TGCGCCAGCAGCCAGAGCGGGGGGAGAGATACGCAGTATTTT
.,TRBD1,TRBJ2-3,TRBV7-9,14,CASSSTGHTDTQYF,TGTGCCAGCAGCTCGACAGGGCACACAGATACGCAGTATTTT
many,TRBD2,TRBJ2-7,TRBV20-1,15,CSALGLAGTPYEQYF,TGCAGTGCCCTCGGACTAGCGGGTACCCCCTACGAGCAGTACTTC
many,TRBD1,TRBJ2-1,TRBV5-1,15,CASSPSGQGSNEQFF,TGCGCCAGCAGCCCTTCGGGACAGGGAAGCAATGAGCAGTTCTTC
.,.,TRBJ2-3,TRBV9,14,CASSVGTQGHTQYF,TGTGCCAGCAGCGTAGGGACCCAAGGACATACGCAGTATTTT
few,.,TRBJ1-5,TRBV6-1,14,CASSSPASNQPQHF,TGTGCCAGCAGCTCCCCCGCTAGCAATCAGCCCCAGCATTTT
few,TRBD2,TRBJ2-7,TRBV12-3/TRBV12-4,14,CASSQREGRYEQYF,TGTGCCAGCAGTCAGCGGGAGGGCCGGTACGAGCAGTACTTC
.,.,TRBJ1-4,TRBV5-1,16,CASSLVTGLGETKLFF,TGCGCCAGCAGCTTGGTAACGGGACTCGGAGAGACAAAACTGTTTTTT
few,.,TRBJ1-5,TRBV6-2/TRBV6-3,15,CASSYVGAGSQPQHF,TGTGCCAGCAGTTACGTAGGAGCAGGATCCCAGCCCCAGCATTTT
.,TRBD1,TRBJ1-1,TRBV3-1,16,CASSLNRGGADTEAFF,TGTGCCAGCAGCCTCAACAGGGGAGGAGCGGACACTGAAGCTTTCTTT
.,TRBD2,TRBJ2-3,TRBV3-1,15,CASSQEVGGTDTQYF,TGTGCCAGCAGCCAAGAGGTCGGGGGGACAGATACGCAGTATTTT
many,.,TRBJ1-2,TRBV5-1,13,CASSPLDNYGYTF,TGCGCCAGCAGCCCTCTGGACAACTATGGCTACACCTTC
many,TRBD1,TRBJ2-3,TRBV10-2,15,CASSELDRSTDTQYF,TGCGCCAGCAGTGAGTTGGACAGGAGCACAGATACGCAGTATTTT
many,TRBD2,TRBJ2-5,TRBV4-1,19,CASSQESLWTSGGQETQYF,TGCGCCAGCAGCCAAGAGAGCCTCTGGACTAGCGGGGGTCAAGAGACCCAGTACTTC
many,TRBD2,TRBJ2-3,TRBV10-3,15,CAISESTSGRNTQYF,TGTGCCATCAGTGAGTCGACTAGCGGGAGAAATACGCAGTATTTT
.,TRBD2,TRBJ2-1,TRBV12-3/TRBV12-4,19,CASIADRTWGAGGYNEQFF,TGTGCCAGCATCGCGGACAGGACCTGGGGGGCGGGAGGGTATAATGAGCAGTTCTTC
.,.,TRBJ2-7,TRBV29-1,17,CSVAGVVISGSSYEQYF,TGCAGCGTTGCAGGGGTTGTCATTAGCGGAAGCTCCTACGAGCAGTACTTC